This T cell receptor beta chain was sequenced during a study of blood T cell repertoires in COVID-19. For the study at large: Acute and convalescent COVID-19 specimens originated in the United States, Italy and Spain. T cells, B-cell-depleted T cells, or PBMCs provided the cDNA or gDNA that served as material.

Recruits, aged roughly 18 to 90 years, lived in 20 to 30 US areas. Within the 2 weeks before study entry, each person in the exposed group met a COVID-19 case. The CDR3 consists of 15 residues. Germline loops: CDR1 SGHAT, CDR2 FQNNGV. The ends lost 5 bases at V and 4 bases at J; junction bases unmatched: 6. Assay: immunoSEQ multiplex PCR; the TCRdb copy retains only in-frame clones and omits some. The sample records some 200,000 clones, roughly 80% being singletons. The specimen was PBMCs or T cells enriched from blood (not recorded which). The clonotype was recovered from a woman aged 50 to 60 who had been exposed to COVID-19. The V call is TRBV11-2, the J call TRBJ1-2; 11 bases align to TRBD1. CDR3 amino acids: CASSTRTGGPYGYTF. CDR3 coding DNA: TGTGCCAGCAGCACGAGGACAGGGGGCCCCTATGGCTACACCTTC.